The rows below give T cell receptor beta chains drawn from one sample of a study of vaccination effects on CD4 cells after COVID-19. These receptors have no identified antigens. Using immunoSEQ multiplex PCR, the repertoire was profiled, and TCRdb retains in-frame clones only, with some absent. The profile covers some 27,000 clones, with about 62% appearing a single time and approximately 9.9% taken by the ten largest. The sequencing used CD4+ T cells from PBMCs cultured without peptide, collected before COVID-19 vaccination. These receptor sequences come from a human donor who received a COVID-19 vaccine. The CDR3 runs from the conserved cysteine through the conserved F or W. Fields, in order: clone size, V gene, D gene, J gene, CDR3 protein, CDR3 DNA. D genes are given only for firm matches. Only part of the rows carry a size: once, few, many, or a class if the clone is expanded.

abundance: .; v_gene: TRBV19; d_gene: .; j_gene: TRBJ2-6; CDR3aa: CASSSPSRAGANVLTF; CDR3nt: TGTGCCAGTAGTTCTCCCTCCCGCGCCGGGGCCAACGTCCTGACTTTC
abundance: .; v_gene: TRBV10-3; d_gene: .; j_gene: TRBJ2-5; CDR3aa: CAISDSMEETQYF; CDR3nt: TGTGCCATCAGTGATTCGATGGAAGAGACCCAGTACTTC
abundance: .; v_gene: TRBV14; d_gene: .; j_gene: TRBJ2-1; CDR3aa: CASSQASLRSSYNEQFF; CDR3nt: TGTGCCAGCAGCCAAGCTAGTCTCCGATCCTCCTACAATGAGCAGTTCTTC
abundance: .; v_gene: TRBV6-5; d_gene: TRBD1; j_gene: TRBJ1-6; CDR3aa: CASRQGQGDSPLHF; CDR3nt: TGTGCCAGCAGGCAGGGACAGGGGGATTCACCCCTCCACTTT
abundance: .; v_gene: TRBV3-1/TRBV3-2; d_gene: TRBD2; j_gene: TRBJ2-4; CDR3aa: CASSQRGGLAKNIQYF; CDR3nt: TGTGCCAGCAGCCAGCGGGGGGGCCTAGCCAAAAACATTCAGTACTTC
abundance: .; v_gene: TRBV6-1; d_gene: .; j_gene: TRBJ2-4; CDR3aa: CASSDLVTTFENIQYF; CDR3nt: TGTGCCAGCAGTGATTTGGTGACAACATTCGAAAACATTCAGTACTTC
abundance: once; v_gene: TRBV11-2; d_gene: .; j_gene: TRBJ2-5; CDR3aa: CASSLDRETQYF; CDR3nt: TGTGCCAGCAGCTTAGATCGGGAGACCCAGTACTTC
abundance: .; v_gene: TRBV3-1/TRBV3-2; d_gene: .; j_gene: TRBJ2-7; CDR3aa: CASIRAGSYEQYF; CDR3nt: TGTGCCAGCATCCGGGCCGGCTCCTACGAGCAGTACTTC
abundance: .; v_gene: TRBV28; d_gene: .; j_gene: TRBJ1-1; CDR3aa: CASSQTGRMNTEAFF; CDR3nt: TGTGCCAGCAGCCAAACGGGACGTATGAACACTGAAGCTTTCTTT
abundance: .; v_gene: TRBV7-2; d_gene: .; j_gene: TRBJ1-1; CDR3aa: CASSLGGQNTEAFF; CDR3nt: TGTGCCAGCAGCTTAGGGGGCCAGAACACTGAAGCTTTCTTT
abundance: .; v_gene: TRBV4-2; d_gene: .; j_gene: TRBJ1-1; CDR3aa: CASSKGRLVAFF; CDR3nt: TGTGCCAGCAGCAAAGGACGACTCGTGGCTTTCTTT
abundance: .; v_gene: TRBV5-4; d_gene: TRBD1; j_gene: TRBJ2-1; CDR3aa: CASSSDRGVGEQFF; CDR3nt: TGTGCCAGCAGCTCAGACAGGGGGGTGGGTGAGCAGTTCTTC
abundance: .; v_gene: TRBV5-4; d_gene: TRBD1; j_gene: TRBJ1-1; CDR3aa: CASSGPGTVLSPGTEAFF; CDR3nt: TGTGCCAGCAGCGGTCCCGGGACAGTCCTATCACCGGGGACTGAAGCTTTCTTT
abundance: .; v_gene: TRBV18; d_gene: .; j_gene: TRBJ1-4; CDR3aa: CASSPQGREKLFF; CDR3nt: TGTGCCAGCTCCCCTCAGGGGCGGGAAAAACTGTTTTTT
abundance: .; v_gene: TRBV18; d_gene: TRBD2; j_gene: TRBJ2-3; CDR3aa: CASSPAGGADTQYF; CDR3nt: TGTGCCAGCTCACCGGCGGGGGGCGCAGATACGCAGTATTTT
abundance: .; v_gene: TRBV29-1; d_gene: .; j_gene: TRBJ2-3; CDR3aa: CSVGTRQTDTQYF; CDR3nt: TGCAGCGTGGGGACCAGACAGACAGATACGCAGTATTTT
abundance: few; v_gene: TRBV19; d_gene: TRBD1; j_gene: TRBJ1-2; CDR3aa: CASSRTGFYGYTF; CDR3nt: TGTGCCAGTAGTCGGACAGGGTTCTATGGCTACACCTTC
abundance: .; v_gene: TRBV6-5; d_gene: TRBD1; j_gene: TRBJ2-7; CDR3aa: CASKQGRTSYEQYF; CDR3nt: TGTGCCAGCAAACAGGGGAGAACGTCCTACGAGCAGTACTTC
abundance: .; v_gene: TRBV30; d_gene: TRBD2; j_gene: TRBJ2-1; CDR3aa: CAWSRREGNWANEQFF; CDR3nt: TGTGCCTGGAGTAGGCGGGAGGGTAATTGGGCCAATGAGCAGTTCTTC
abundance: .; v_gene: TRBV18; d_gene: .; j_gene: TRBJ1-5; CDR3aa: CASSPTGYSNQPQHF; CDR3nt: TGTGCCAGCTCACCAACAGGATATAGCAATCAGCCCCAGCATTTT
abundance: .; v_gene: TRBV5-5; d_gene: .; j_gene: TRBJ2-3; CDR3aa: CASSLVAGSSTDTQYF; CDR3nt: TGTGCCAGCAGCTTGGTGGCGGGGTCTAGCACAGATACGCAGTATTTT
abundance: .; v_gene: TRBV3-1/TRBV3-2; d_gene: .; j_gene: TRBJ2-7; CDR3aa: CASSQEGSSMEQYF; CDR3nt: TGTGCCAGCAGCCAAGAAGGGAGTTCTATGGAGCAGTACTTC
abundance: .; v_gene: TRBV25-1; d_gene: .; j_gene: TRBJ1-2; CDR3aa: CASSEPGAGWDYGYTF; CDR3nt: TGTGCCAGCAGTGAACCCGGTGCAGGGTGGGACTATGGCTACACCTTC
abundance: few; v_gene: TRBV3-1/TRBV3-2; d_gene: .; j_gene: TRBJ2-7; CDR3aa: CASSQDRGPYEQYF; CDR3nt: TGTGCCAGCAGCCAAGACAGGGGTCCCTACGAGCAGTACTTC
abundance: .; v_gene: TRBV15; d_gene: TRBD2; j_gene: TRBJ2-3; CDR3aa: CATSRASGRTDTQYF; CDR3nt: TGTGCCACCAGCAGAGCGAGCGGGAGAACAGATACGCAGTATTTT
abundance: .; v_gene: TRBV2; d_gene: .; j_gene: TRBJ1-5; CDR3aa: CASSGGRANQPQHF; CDR3nt: TGTGCCAGCAGTGGGGGCCGTGCCAATCAGCCCCAGCATTTT
abundance: .; v_gene: TRBV7-9; d_gene: TRBD1; j_gene: TRBJ1-2; CDR3aa: CASSPGTGDYGYTF; CDR3nt: TGTGCCAGCAGCCCCGGGACAGGAGACTATGGCTACACCTTC
abundance: .; v_gene: TRBV6-5; d_gene: TRBD1; j_gene: TRBJ1-4; CDR3aa: CASSSRGQGEKLFF; CDR3nt: TGTGCCAGCAGTTCCAGGGGGCAGGGAGAAAAACTGTTTTTT
abundance: .; v_gene: TRBV7-9; d_gene: .; j_gene: TRBJ1-2; CDR3aa: CASSLGIAGRYGYTF; CDR3nt: TGTGCCAGCAGCTTAGGAATTGCAGGGAGGTATGGCTACACCTTC
abundance: .; v_gene: TRBV12-5; d_gene: TRBD2; j_gene: TRBJ2-3; CDR3aa: CASGLGLAGTTDTQYF; CDR3nt: TGTGCTAGTGGTTTGGGGCTAGCGGGGACCACAGATACGCAGTATTTT
abundance: .; v_gene: TRBV27; d_gene: .; j_gene: TRBJ1-6; CDR3aa: CASSLLFGSYNSPLHF; CDR3nt: TGTGCCAGCAGTTTGCTCTTCGGGTCCTATAATTCACCCCTCCACTTT
abundance: .; v_gene: TRBV2; d_gene: TRBD2; j_gene: TRBJ2-1; CDR3aa: CASGRDNYNEQFF; CDR3nt: TGTGCCAGCGGGAGGGATAACTACAATGAGCAGTTCTTC
abundance: few; v_gene: TRBV6-1; d_gene: .; j_gene: TRBJ2-1; CDR3aa: CASSEHGGVGWNEQFF; CDR3nt: TGTGCCAGCAGTGAACATGGTGGGGTCGGGTGGAATGAGCAGTTCTTC
abundance: .; v_gene: TRBV25-1; d_gene: .; j_gene: TRBJ1-5; CDR3aa: CASSEDGIANQPQHF; CDR3nt: TGTGCCAGCAGTGAAGATGGTATAGCAAATCAGCCCCAGCATTTT
abundance: .; v_gene: TRBV11-2; d_gene: TRBD2; j_gene: TRBJ2-5; CDR3aa: CASSFLAGGSETQYF; CDR3nt: TGTGCCAGCAGCTTTCTAGCGGGGGGCTCGGAGACCCAGTACTTC
abundance: .; v_gene: TRBV11-3; d_gene: TRBD2; j_gene: TRBJ2-1; CDR3aa: CASSPTSGGNNEQFF; CDR3nt: TGTGCCAGCAGCCCCACTAGCGGGGGAAACAATGAGCAGTTCTTC
abundance: .; v_gene: TRBV7-7; d_gene: .; j_gene: TRBJ2-7; CDR3aa: CASSLRTGTSEQYF; CDR3nt: TGTGCCAGCAGCCTAAGAACAGGGACCTCCGAGCAGTACTTC
abundance: .; v_gene: TRBV5-6; d_gene: TRBD1; j_gene: TRBJ1-6; CDR3aa: CASSLDRGRSPLHF; CDR3nt: TGTGCCAGCAGCTTGGACAGGGGTCGTTCACCCCTCCACTTT
abundance: .; v_gene: TRBV11-1; d_gene: TRBD1; j_gene: TRBJ1-2; CDR3aa: CASSEGQGARGYTF; CDR3nt: TGTGCCAGCAGCGAGGGACAGGGGGCGCGAGGCTACACCTTC
abundance: medium-sized; v_gene: TRBV19; d_gene: .; j_gene: TRBJ1-2; CDR3aa: CASTRQGLTTYGYTF; CDR3nt: TGTGCCAGTACCCGGCAGGGCCTTACCACCTATGGCTACACCTTC
abundance: .; v_gene: TRBV7-2; d_gene: .; j_gene: TRBJ2-2; CDR3aa: CASSWTLTGELFF; CDR3nt: TGTGCCAGCAGCTGGACTCTCACCGGGGAGCTGTTTTTT
abundance: .; v_gene: TRBV12-2; d_gene: .; j_gene: TRBJ2-3; CDR3aa: CASRLGPVATSGGLRYTDTQYF; CDR3nt: TGTGCAAGTCGCTTAGGCCCTGTTGCTACTAGCGGGGGGCTCCGATACACAGATACGCAGTATTTT
abundance: once; v_gene: TRBV6-5; d_gene: TRBD1; j_gene: TRBJ2-7; CDR3aa: CASSYTLQGAGEQYF; CDR3nt: TGTGCCAGCAGTTACACCCTACAGGGGGCTGGGGAGCAGTACTTC
abundance: .; v_gene: TRBV7-2; d_gene: TRBD1; j_gene: TRBJ1-5; CDR3aa: CASSGRQGNQPQHF; CDR3nt: TGTGCCAGCAGCGGGAGACAGGGGAATCAGCCCCAGCATTTT
abundance: .; v_gene: TRBV18; d_gene: TRBD1; j_gene: TRBJ1-4; CDR3aa: CASSPRVRDSRNEKLFF; CDR3nt: TGTGCCAGCTCACCCCGGGTGCGGGACAGCCGGAATGAAAAACTGTTTTTT
abundance: .; v_gene: TRBV19; d_gene: TRBD2; j_gene: TRBJ2-3; CDR3aa: CASSISSGRRATDTQYF; CDR3nt: TGTGCCAGTTCAATCTCTAGCGGGAGGAGGGCTACAGATACGCAGTATTTT
abundance: .; v_gene: TRBV5-1; d_gene: .; j_gene: TRBJ2-3; CDR3aa: CASSLSEDTQYF; CDR3nt: TGCGCCAGCAGCTTGAGTGAAGATACGCAGTATTTT
abundance: .; v_gene: TRBV3-1/TRBV3-2; d_gene: .; j_gene: TRBJ1-2; CDR3aa: CASTTGNGNYGYTF; CDR3nt: TGTGCCAGCACCACGGGGAACGGAAATTATGGCTACACCTTC
abundance: .; v_gene: TRBV3-1/TRBV3-2; d_gene: .; j_gene: TRBJ1-2; CDR3aa: CASSQDLVVRNYGYTF; CDR3nt: TGTGCCAGCAGCCAAGATTTAGTTGTCAGAAACTATGGCTACACCTTC
abundance: .; v_gene: TRBV7-2; d_gene: .; j_gene: TRBJ1-2; CDR3aa: CASSLSAYYGYTF; CDR3nt: TGTGCCAGCAGCTTATCGGCCTACTATGGCTACACCTTC
abundance: .; v_gene: TRBV2; d_gene: .; j_gene: TRBJ1-5; CDR3aa: CASSVEGNQPQHF; CDR3nt: TGTGCCAGCAGTGTGGAGGGTAATCAGCCCCAGCATTTT
abundance: .; v_gene: TRBV6-5; d_gene: TRBD1; j_gene: TRBJ2-2; CDR3aa: CASTPKGQGSGELFF; CDR3nt: TGTGCCAGCACCCCGAAGGGACAGGGGTCCGGGGAGCTGTTTTTT
abundance: .; v_gene: TRBV3-1/TRBV3-2; d_gene: .; j_gene: TRBJ2-7; CDR3aa: CASSEDVTRGEQYF; CDR3nt: TGTGCCAGCAGCGAGGACGTCACTCGCGGCGAGCAGTACTTC
abundance: .; v_gene: TRBV7-8; d_gene: .; j_gene: TRBJ1-2; CDR3aa: CASRPARMGTGGYTF; CDR3nt: TGTGCCAGTCGCCCGGCCCGGATGGGGACGGGTGGCTACACCTTC
abundance: .; v_gene: TRBV5-6; d_gene: .; j_gene: TRBJ1-5; CDR3aa: CASSLGQLNQPQHF; CDR3nt: TGTGCCAGCAGCTTGGGTCAACTCAATCAGCCCCAGCATTTT
abundance: .; v_gene: TRBV7-9; d_gene: TRBD2; j_gene: TRBJ2-2; CDR3aa: CASSPYSGSFPGELFF; CDR3nt: TGTGCCAGCAGCCCTTATAGCGGGAGTTTCCCCGGGGAGCTGTTTTTT
abundance: .; v_gene: TRBV4-1; d_gene: TRBD2; j_gene: TRBJ2-1; CDR3aa: CASSGAGVVGGSYNEQFF; CDR3nt: TGCGCCAGCAGCGGTGCCGGTGTTGTGGGGGGGTCTTACAATGAGCAGTTCTTC